This T cell receptor beta chain is drawn from a study of identical twins. After template switching added a universal primer site, the resulting cDNA carried unique molecular identifiers. TCRdb itself ran the 5' RACE reads through MiXCR, one entry per CDR3 protein. The sample comprises approximately 500,000 distinct CDR3 sequences, 20% to 25% of which are singletons, and 2.9% rests with the top ten. Notes on this clonotype: A much larger clone differs from this one at a single base, so this may be a read error.

The sample was also reused in another study, on T cells expressing NK-cell markers. Turning to that study: Sorted CD3+CD56-NKG2C+, CD3+CD56+NKG2C+ and CD3+CD56+NKG2C- T cells supplied the TCR beta repertoires. What remained unclear was the HCMV specificity of expanded NKG2C+ T cell clones.

The sample comprised CD4+ T cells sorted from blood. This TCR was sampled from a woman younger than 30 in good health.

The CDR3 nucleotides read TGTGCCAGCAACGTAGATAGCAATCAGCCCCAGCATTTT. It yields the protein CASNVDSNQPQHF. V is TRBV9 and J is TRBJ1-5; D gene uncertain. The CDR3 is made up of 13 amino acids. The germline CDR1 and CDR2 sequences are SGDLS and YYNGEE.